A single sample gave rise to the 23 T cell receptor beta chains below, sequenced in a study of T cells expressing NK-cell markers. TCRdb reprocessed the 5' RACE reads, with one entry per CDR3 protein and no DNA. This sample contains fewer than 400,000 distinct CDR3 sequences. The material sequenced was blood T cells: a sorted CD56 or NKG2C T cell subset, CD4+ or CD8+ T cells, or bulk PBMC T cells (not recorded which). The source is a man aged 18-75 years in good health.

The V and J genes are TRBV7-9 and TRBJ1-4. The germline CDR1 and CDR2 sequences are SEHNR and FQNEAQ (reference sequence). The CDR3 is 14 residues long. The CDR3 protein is CASNKLGGGEKLFF. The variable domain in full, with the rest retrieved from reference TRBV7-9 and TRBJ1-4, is DTGVSQNPRHKITKRGQNVTFRCDPISEHNRLYWYRQTLGQGPEFLTYFQNEAQLEKSRLLSDRFSAERPKGSFSTLEIQRTEQGDSAMYLCASNKLGGGEKLFFGSGTQLSVL.

The CDR3 sequence is CASRGTGRKDTEAFF. The chain couples TRBV6-1 to TRBJ1-1; with no DNA, the TCRdb D assignment of TRBD1 cannot be verified. The CDR3 is made up of 15 amino acids. The germline V gene encodes CDR1 MNHNS and CDR2 SASEGT.

The CDR3 is CSVLQGKSNEQYF. J is TRBJ2-7 and V is TRBV29-1; without DNA, the TCRdb call of TRBD1 cannot be checked. The germline CDR1 and CDR2 sequences are SQVTM and ANQGSEA. The CDR3 is made up of 13 amino acids.

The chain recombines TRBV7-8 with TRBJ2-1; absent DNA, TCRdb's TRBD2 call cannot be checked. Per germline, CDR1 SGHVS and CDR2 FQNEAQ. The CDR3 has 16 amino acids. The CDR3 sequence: CASSLIAGGRGNEQFF.

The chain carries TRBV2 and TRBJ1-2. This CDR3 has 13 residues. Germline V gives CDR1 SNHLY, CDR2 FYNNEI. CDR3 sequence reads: CASGDPSLYGYTF.

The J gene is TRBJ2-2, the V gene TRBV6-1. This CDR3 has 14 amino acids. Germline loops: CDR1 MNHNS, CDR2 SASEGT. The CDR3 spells CASSRTSNTGELFF.

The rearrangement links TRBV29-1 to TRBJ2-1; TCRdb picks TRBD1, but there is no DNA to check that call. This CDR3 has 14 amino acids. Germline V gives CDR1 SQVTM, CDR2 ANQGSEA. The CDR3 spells CSVESGEAYNEQFF.

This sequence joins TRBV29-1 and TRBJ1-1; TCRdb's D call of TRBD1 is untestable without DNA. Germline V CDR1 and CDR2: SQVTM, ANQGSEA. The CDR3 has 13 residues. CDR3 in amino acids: CSGHRAENTEAFF.

The CDR3 is CASSLVGGLTQYF. This chain links TRBV12-3 or TRBV12-4 with TRBJ2-3; TCRdb's D call of TRBD1 is untestable without DNA. The CDR3 sequence is 13 residues long.

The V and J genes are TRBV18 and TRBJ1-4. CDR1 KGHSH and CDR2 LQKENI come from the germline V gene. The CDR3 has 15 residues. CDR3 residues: CASSVSPGLSEKLFF.

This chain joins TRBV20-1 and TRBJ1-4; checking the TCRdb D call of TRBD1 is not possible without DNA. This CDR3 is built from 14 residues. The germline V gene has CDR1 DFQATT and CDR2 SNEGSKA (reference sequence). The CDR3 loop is CSVIQDATNEKLFF.

CDR3 in amino acids: CATGQGADTGELFF. The chain employs TRBV15 and TRBJ2-2; the TCRdb call, TRBD1, lacks DNA for checking. The CDR3 loop spans 14 amino acids. Germline CDR1 LNHNV, CDR2 YYDKDF (reference sequence).

The CDR3 reads CASSHVKRRGGQGTGELFF. J is TRBJ2-2 and V is TRBV4-1; TCRdb's D call, TRBD2, is unchecked because there is no DNA. The CDR3 has 19 amino acids. Germline CDR1 reads MGHRA; CDR2 reads YSYEKL.

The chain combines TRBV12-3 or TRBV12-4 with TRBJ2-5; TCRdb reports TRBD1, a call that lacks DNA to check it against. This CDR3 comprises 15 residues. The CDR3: CASSPGQGPSETQYF.

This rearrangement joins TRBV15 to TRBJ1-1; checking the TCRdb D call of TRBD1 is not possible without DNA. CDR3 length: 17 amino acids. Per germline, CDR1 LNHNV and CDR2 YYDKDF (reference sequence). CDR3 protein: CATSRDGGRGLNTEAFF.

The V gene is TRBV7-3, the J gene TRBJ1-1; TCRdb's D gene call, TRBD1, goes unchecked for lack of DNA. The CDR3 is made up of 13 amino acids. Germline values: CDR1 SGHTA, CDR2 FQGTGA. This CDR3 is CASSLDSDTEAFF.

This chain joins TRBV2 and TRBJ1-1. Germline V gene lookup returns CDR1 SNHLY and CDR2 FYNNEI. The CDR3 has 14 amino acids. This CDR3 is CASRAIRIDTEAFF. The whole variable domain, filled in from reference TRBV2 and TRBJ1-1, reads EPEVTQTPSHQVTQMGQEVILRCVPISNHLYFYWYRQILGQKVEFLVSFYNNEISEKSEIFDDQFSVERPDGSNFTLKIRSTKLEDSAMYFCASRAIRIDTEAFFGQGTRLTVV.

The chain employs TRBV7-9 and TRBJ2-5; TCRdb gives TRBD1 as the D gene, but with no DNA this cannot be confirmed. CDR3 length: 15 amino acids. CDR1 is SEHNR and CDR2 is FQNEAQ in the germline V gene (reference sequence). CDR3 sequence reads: CASTPGQGAFETQYF.

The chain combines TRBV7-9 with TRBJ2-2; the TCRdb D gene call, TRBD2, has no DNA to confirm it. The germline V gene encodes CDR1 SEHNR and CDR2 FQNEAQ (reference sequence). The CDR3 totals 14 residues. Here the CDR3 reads CASSRERDTGELFF.

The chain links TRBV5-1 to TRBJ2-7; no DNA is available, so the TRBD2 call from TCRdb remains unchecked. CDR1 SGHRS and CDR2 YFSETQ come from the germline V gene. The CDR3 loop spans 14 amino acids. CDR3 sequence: CASSLEALPGEQYF.

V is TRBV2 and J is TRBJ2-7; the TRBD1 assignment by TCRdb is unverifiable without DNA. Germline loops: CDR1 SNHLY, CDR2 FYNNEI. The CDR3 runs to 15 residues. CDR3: CASRRAGASTGEQYF.

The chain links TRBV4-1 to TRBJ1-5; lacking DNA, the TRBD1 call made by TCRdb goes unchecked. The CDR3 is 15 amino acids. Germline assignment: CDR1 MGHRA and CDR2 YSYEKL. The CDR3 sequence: CASSQDGQPNQPQHF.

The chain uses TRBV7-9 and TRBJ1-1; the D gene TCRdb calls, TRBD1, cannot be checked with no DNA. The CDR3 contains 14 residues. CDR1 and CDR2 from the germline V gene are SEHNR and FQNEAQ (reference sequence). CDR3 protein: CASSGQGWDTEAFF.